This entry lists 17 T cell receptor beta chains sequenced from one sample in a study of T cells in women clearing cervical HPV infection. Method: immunoSEQ multiplex PCR; TCRdb's copy keeps in-frame clones and lacks some. The sample data list approximately 30,000 clones. The sample comprised blood buffy coat. These TCRs come from a woman between 18 and 70 years old with a cervical HPV16 infection that either progressed to CIN3+ or cleared (not recorded which).

In the case of this clone: The read gets to within 3 residues of the CDR3 end, and the germline J gene fills in the rest. The chain joins TRBV19 to TRBJ2-4; 9 bases map to TRBD2. The CDR3 is made up of 18 amino acids. The germline V gene has CDR1 LNHDA and CDR2 SQIVND (reference sequence). Losses at the gene ends were 4 bases for V and 0 bases for J; bases not matched to a gene: 10. CDR3 DNA, as far as it was read: TGTGCCAGTAGTAAGACAGCGGGAGGCGCTATAGCCAAAAACATT. This gives the protein CASSKTAGGAIAKNI. The full CDR3 sequence reads CASSKTAGGAIAKNIQYF.

In the case of this clone: The read falls 3 residues short of the CDR3 end, and the missing part is taken from the germline J gene. This chain connects TRBV20-1 to TRBJ2-3; the D gene is possibly TRBD2 (6 bases). The germline CDR1 and CDR2 sequences are DFQATT and SNEGSKA (reference sequence). With 3 bases removed from V and 0 bases from J, the gap between germline ends came to 16 bases. The CDR3 contains 16 residues. The chain's CDR3 is CSARAHTSWSTDTQYF. The sequenced CDR3 bases are TGCAGTGCTAGGGCACATACTAGCTGGAGCACAGATACG.

As regards this clone: The read terminates 3 residues before the CDR3 end, so the remaining end is supplied by the germline J gene. The chain has TRBV30 and TRBJ2-1, with 11 bases that match TRBD2. V lost 3 bases and J lost 9; bases outside the gene matches: 10. CDR1 is GTSNPN, CDR2 SVGIG, per germline (reference sequence). The CDR3 extends over 15 amino acids. Partial CDR3 DNA: TGTGCCTGGAGGATAGCGGGAGGGCCGGAAGGTGAG. It is translated as CAWRIAGGPEGE. Given in full, the CDR3 is CAWRIAGGPEGEQFF.

This clone is medium-sized by frequency. The CDR3 goes on 3 residues after the read ends, and that part is filled in from the germline J gene. The chain joins TRBV28 to TRBJ2-7; D may be TRBD2 (6 bases). The ends were cut back, 6 bases at V and 3 bases at J, with 12 bases in the middle. Per the germline V gene, CDR1 is MDHEN and CDR2 is SYDVKM. The CDR3 length is 13 residues. Partial CDR3 DNA: TGTGCCAGCAGCGCGGGACTCAACTACGAG. Amino acid sequence: CASSAGLNYE. The whole CDR3 sequence reads CASSAGLNYEQYF.

The chain's CDR3 is CASSEPSWAVGQPQHF. CDR3 bases read: TGTGCCAGCAGTGAACCTTCTTGGGCAGTAGGGCAGCCC. The chain carries TRBV6-1 and TRBJ1-5; D gene ambiguous. The read terminates 3 residues ahead of where the CDR3 ends, so the germline J gene completes it. Looked up from germline, CDR1 is MNHNS and CDR2 is SASEGT. With 2 bases removed from V and 7 bases from J, the gap between germline ends came to 18 bases. This CDR3 is built from 16 residues.

Worth noting for this clone: The read ends 3 residues before the CDR3 terminus; that terminus is restored from the germline J gene. This sequence joins TRBV19 and TRBJ2-2; TRBD1 matches at 9 bases. The CDR3 runs to 16 residues. V gave up 5 bases and J gave up 1 base; unmatched junction bases: 5. Germline lookup yields CDR1 LNHDA and CDR2 SQIVND (reference sequence). CDR3 DNA, as far as it was read: TGTGCCAGTAGTGCACCGGGACAGGGGAACACCGGGGAG. Protein sequence: CASSAPGQGNTGE. The whole CDR3 protein is CASSAPGQGNTGELFF.

Remarks on this clone: The read terminates 3 residues before the CDR3 end, so the remaining end is supplied by the germline J gene. The genes are TRBV28 and TRBJ2-3; D gene uncertain. The CDR3 has 13 residues. The V gene's germline CDR1 is MDHEN and CDR2 SYDVKM. The V gene lost 11 bases and the J gene lost 0 bases, with 12 bases spanning the gap. The chain's CDR3 is CARPVPSTDTQYF. Partial CDR3 DNA: TGTGCCCGCCCAGTTCCTAGCACAGATACG. Variable domain in full (rest from reference TRBV28 and TRBJ2-3): DVKVTQSSRYLVKRTGEKVFLECVQDMDHENMFWYRQDPGLGLRLIYFSYDVKMKEKGDIPEGYSVSREKKERFSLILESASTNQTSMYLCARPVPSTDTQYFGPGTRLTVL.

CDR3 sequence: CASGLTQIPQGQGGLFF. The sequenced CDR3 bases are TGTGCTAGTGGTTTGACACAAATTCCACAGGGACAGGGAGGG. This chain links TRBV12-5 with TRBJ2-2; TRBD1 aligns across 9 bases. The CDR3 goes on 3 residues after the read ends, and that part is filled in from the germline J gene. The germline V gene has CDR1 LGHNT and CDR2 FRNRAP. The CDR3 consists of 17 residues.

A remark on this clone: The read finishes 3 residues shy of the CDR3 end, and the germline J gene is used to complete it. The chain links TRBV9 to TRBJ2-1; TRBD2 matches 11 bases. The length of the CDR3 is 17 residues. V shed 3 bases and J 7 bases; nucleotides not matched to a gene: 12. From germline, CDR1 is SGDLS and CDR2 YYNGEE. The CDR3 protein is CASSGSPLAGVGNEQFF. The sequenced part of the CDR3 DNA is TGTGCCAGCAGCGGCTCACCACTAGCGGGAGTCGGTAATGAG.

Of note for this clone: The read ends 3 residues before the CDR3 terminus; that terminus is restored from the germline J gene. The genes are TRBV18 and TRBJ2-3, with no clear D. The CDR3 sequence is 17 residues long. From germline, CDR1 is KGHSH and CDR2 LQKENI. Trimming removed 6 bases from V and 3 bases from J, with 22 bases in between. The DNA read from the CDR3 is TGTGCCAGCTCCTCCGTATGGGCCACGGAGACAACAGATACG. Its translation is CASSSVWATETTDT. In full, the CDR3 is CASSSVWATETTDTQYF.

The CDR3 here is CASSPTGMNTEAFF. The sequenced CDR3 bases are TGTGCCAGCAGCCCGACGGGGATGAACACTGAA. The chain is built from TRBV7-6 and TRBJ1-1; no firm D call. The read stops 3 residues short of the end of the CDR3; the missing end is completed from the germline J gene. In germline, CDR1 is SGHVS, CDR2 FNYEAQ. The ends were cut back, 5 bases at V and 0 bases at J, with 10 bases in the middle. CDR3 length: 14 amino acids. The full variable domain, completed using reference TRBV7-6 and TRBJ1-1, is GAGVSQSPRYKVTKRGQDVALRCDPISGHVSLYWYRQALGQGPEFLTYFNYEAQQDKSGLPNDRFSAERPEGSISTLTIQRTEQRDSAMYRCASSPTGMNTEAFFGQGTRLTVV.

CDR3 region: CASSTGTGDAGANVLTF. The covered CDR3 bases are TGTGCCAGTAGTACCGGGACAGGGGATGCTGGGGCCAACGTC. The gene calls are TRBV19 and TRBJ2-6; TRBD1 aligns across 10 bases. The CDR3 is cut off 3 residues early in the read; its end comes from the germline J gene. The CDR3 extends over 17 amino acids. Trimming at V came to 4 bases and at J to 2 bases, leaving 5 bases not matched to a gene. CDR1 and CDR2 (germline): LNHDA, SQIVND (reference sequence).

On this clone itself: The read terminates 3 residues before the CDR3 end, so the remaining end is supplied by the germline J gene. The genes are TRBV2 and TRBJ1-2; D unresolved. With 6 bases removed from V and 1 base from J, the gap between germline ends came to 12 bases. Germline V lookup: CDR1 SNHLY, CDR2 FYNNEI. This CDR3 spans 14 amino acids. The sequenced part of the CDR3 DNA is TGTGCCAGCAGCCCTCGGGTTAGTAACTATGGC. It encodes CASSPRVSNYG. The CDR3 as a whole reads CASSPRVSNYGYTF.

Regarding this clone: The read gets to within 3 residues of the CDR3 end, and the germline J gene fills in the rest. The chain links TRBV20-1 to TRBJ2-3, with TRBD2 matching over 9 bases. CDR1 and CDR2 (germline): DFQATT, SNEGSKA (reference sequence). Trimming took 5 bases from V and 4 from J; bases not matched to a gene: 7. The CDR3 is 14 amino acids. CDR3 loop: CSAPGLASADTQYF. CDR3 bases read: TGCAGTGCTCCTGGACTAGCGAGCGCAGATACG.

Remarks on this clone: The CDR3 is cut off 3 residues early in the read; its end comes from the germline J gene. The rearrangement uses TRBV13 and TRBJ2-2; D might be TRBD1 (5 bases). The V and J ends lost 9 bases and 5 bases respectively, with 16 bases between them. Looked up from germline, CDR1 is PRHDT and CDR2 is FYEKMQ (reference sequence). The CDR3 is made up of 14 amino acids. CDR3 residues: CASRRGYRTGELFF. The CDR3 DNA, read in part, is TGTGCCAGTAGAAGGGGTTATAGGACCGGGGAG.

As for this clone: The CDR3 end lies 3 residues beyond the end of the read and is filled in from the germline J gene. This rearrangement joins TRBV19 to TRBJ2-7, with D perhaps TRBD2 (5 bases). The ends were cut back, 4 bases at V and 0 bases at J, with 10 bases in the middle. From germline, CDR1 is LNHDA and CDR2 SQIVND (reference sequence). There are 14 residues in the CDR3. The covered CDR3 bases are TGTGCCAGTAGTACCGGACTGAGCTCCTACGAG. The encoded protein is CASSTGLSSYE. The complete CDR3 reads CASSTGLSSYEQYF.

As to this clone: The read gets to within 3 residues of the CDR3 end, and the germline J gene fills in the rest. The rearrangement joins TRBV23-1 to TRBJ2-2, with TRBD2 matching 14 bases. TRBV23-1 is assigned to the ORF class and has an uncertain function. With V trimmed by 5 bases and J by 0 bases, 14 bases remained unmatched. This CDR3 contains 21 residues. The covered CDR3 bases are TGCGCCAGCAGTTCAAAGGGCCGACTAGCGGGAGGGCCAGCGAACACCGGGGAG. Protein product: CASSSKGRLAGGPANTGE. The entire CDR3 sequence reads CASSSKGRLAGGPANTGELFF.